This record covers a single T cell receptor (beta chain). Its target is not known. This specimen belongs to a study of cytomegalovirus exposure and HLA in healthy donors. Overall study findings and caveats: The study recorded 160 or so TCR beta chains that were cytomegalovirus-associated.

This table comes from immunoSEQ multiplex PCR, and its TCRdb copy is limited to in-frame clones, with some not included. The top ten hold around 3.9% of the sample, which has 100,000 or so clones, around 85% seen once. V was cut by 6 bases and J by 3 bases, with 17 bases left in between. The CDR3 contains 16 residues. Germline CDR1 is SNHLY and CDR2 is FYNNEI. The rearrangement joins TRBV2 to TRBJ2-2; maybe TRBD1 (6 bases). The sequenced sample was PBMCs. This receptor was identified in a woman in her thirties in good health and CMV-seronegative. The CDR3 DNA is TGTGCCAGCAGGGCCCTTCGGGACAAGGACACCGGGGAGCTGTTTTTT. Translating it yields CASRALRDKDTGELFF.